The rows below give T cell receptor beta chains drawn from one sample of a study of a mutant IDH1 vaccine in newly diagnosed glioma. Clones were read by immunoSEQ multiplex PCR, and TCRdb kept only the in-frame ones, dropping some. The sample lists about 92,000 clones, 83% occurring once. The input for sequencing was PBMCs, taken from a glioma patient treated with radiotherapy, temozolomide or both. Every receptor here comes from a woman aged 50 to 65 with glioma. Each CDR3 is given with its conserved first and last residue. The D gene is left open where the match is weak. Clone size is shown for a subset of rows, as once, few, many or a class of expanded clone.

-,-,TRBV10-1,14,TRBJ2-3,CASSPGTSPDTQYF,TGCGCCAGCAGCCCCGGGACCTCACCAGATACGCAGTATTTT
-,TRBD1,TRBV5-1,15,TRBJ2-1,CASKGGTGGYNEQFF,TGCGCCAGCAAAGGAGGGACAGGGGGATACAATGAGCAGTTCTTC
-,TRBD2,TRBV30,15,TRBJ2-3,CAGARAGGFTDTQYF,TGTGCCGGGGCCAGAGCGGGGGGGTTCACAGATACGCAGTATTTT
-,-,TRBV5-8,14,TRBJ2-2,CASSSQGNTGELFF,TGTGCCAGCAGTTCACAGGGGAACACCGGGGAGCTGTTTTTT
-,TRBD2,TRBV2,14,TRBJ2-4,CASRDPSGGDIQYF,TGTGCCAGCAGGGATCCTAGCGGGGGGGACATTCAGTACTTC
-,-,TRBV6-5,14,TRBJ2-2,CASSRGGGTGELFF,TGTGCCAGCTCGAGAGGGGGGGGGACCGGGGAGCTGTTTTTT
-,-,TRBV5-1,15,TRBJ1-5,CASSLGGDSNQPQHF,TGCGCCAGCAGCTTGGGAGGGGATAGCAATCAGCCCCAGCATTTT
few,TRBD1,TRBV19,14,TRBJ1-5,CASNHRGPNQPQHF,TGTGCCAGTAATCACAGGGGACCTAATCAGCCCCAGCATTTT
-,-,TRBV13,14,TRBJ2-5,CASSSRGGAETQYF,TGTGCCAGCAGCTCCCGGGGCGGGGCGGAGACCCAGTACTTC
-,-,TRBV27,14,TRBJ2-7,CASSLGVGAYEQYF,TGTGCCAGCAGTTTGGGGGTGGGGGCCTACGAGCAGTACTTC
-,-,TRBV10-3,12,TRBJ1-1,CAISESGSGTFF,TGTGCCATCAGTGAGTCGGGGTCAGGGACTTTCTTT
-,TRBD1,TRBV10-3,17,TRBJ1-3,CAISPLPEGAAGNTIYF,TGTGCCATCAGTCCCTTGCCAGAGGGGGCGGCGGGAAACACCATATATTTT
-,-,TRBV6-1,14,TRBJ1-1,CASSEPGVSTEAFF,TGTGCCAGCAGTGAACCAGGGGTGTCCACTGAAGCTTTCTTT
once,-,TRBV10-3,13,TRBJ1-6,CAIRAEGNSPLHF,TGTGCCATCAGGGCAGAAGGCAATTCACCCCTCCACTTT
-,-,TRBV5-6,15,TRBJ1-2,CASSLVGATNYGYTF,TGTGCCAGCAGCTTGGTAGGGGCTACTAACTATGGCTACACCTTC
-,TRBD1,TRBV4-3,15,TRBJ1-1,CASSLGQGLNTEAFF,TGCGCCAGCAGCCTGGGACAGGGTTTGAACACTGAAGCTTTCTTT
-,TRBD1,TRBV7-2,14,TRBJ1-2,CASSSDRAYGGYTF,TGTGCCAGCAGCTCGGACAGGGCTTATGGTGGCTACACCTTC
-,-,TRBV7-9,14,TRBJ2-7,CASSQPRGAGEQYF,TGTGCCAGCAGCCAGCCCCGGGGGGCCGGTGAGCAGTACTTC
-,TRBD2,TRBV4-2,18,TRBJ2-3,CASSQDTGTSGRTDTQYF,TGTGCCAGCAGCCAAGATACCGGGACTAGCGGGAGGACAGATACGCAGTATTTT
-,TRBD2,TRBV9,18,TRBJ2-5,CASSVGGVLAGGQETQYF,TGTGCCAGCAGCGTAGGCGGGGTACTAGCGGGGGGACAAGAGACCCAGTACTTC
-,TRBD2,TRBV4-1,17,TRBJ2-1,CASSQGTSGGGDNEQFF,TGCGCCAGCAGCCAAGGGACTAGCGGGGGGGGAGACAATGAGCAGTTCTTC
once,-,TRBV28,13,TRBJ2-2,CASSLFGGGELFF,TGTGCCAGCAGTTTATTTGGGGGCGGGGAGCTGTTTTTT
-,TRBD2,TRBV5-8,17,TRBJ2-3,CASNKPGGLMSTDTQYF,TGTGCCAGCAACAAACCGGGGGGGCTGATGAGCACAGATACGCAGTATTTT